This T cell receptor beta chain was sequenced during a study of cytomegalovirus exposure and HLA in healthy donors. General study points: Most TCRs appeared rarely, but some public TCRs recurred in many donors.

The PCR ran on 60 Vbeta and 13 Jbeta primers. Clones were sequenced by immunoSEQ multiplex PCR, and TCRdb holds only the in-frame ones, with some missing. The sample shows roughly 170,000 clones, 82% of them seen only once. To note about this clone: Its target is not known.

The sequenced sample consisted of PBMCs. The sequence derives from a male donor in good health and CMV-seronegative.

The CDR3 protein is CASSLQGASGANVLTF. The CDR3 DNA reads as TGTGCCAGCTCGCTACAGGGGGCCTCTGGGGCCAACGTCCTGACTTTC. The genes are TRBV18 and TRBJ2-6; 9 bases map to TRBD1. CDR1 is KGHSH and CDR2 is LQKENI in the germline V gene. The CDR3 runs 16 residues. Trimming at V came to 6 bases and at J to 0 bases, leaving 3 bases not matched to a gene.